Listed here is a single T cell receptor (beta chain). V lost 0 bases and J 1 base, leaving 12 bases between the germline ends. CDR3 length: 16 amino acids. CDR1 LGHNA and CDR2 YSLEER come from the germline V gene. These data come from a study of blood T cell repertoires in COVID-19. Study overall: Both acute and convalescent COVID-19 samples were obtained from the United States, Italy and Spain.

Profiling relied on immunoSEQ multiplex PCR, and the TCRdb table lists in-frame clones only, not all of them. The repertoire includes roughly 500,000 clones, 88% of them detected once, and 1.5% to 2% sits in the top ten. The genes are TRBV4-3 and TRBJ1-2; D uncertain. The TCR sequence derives from a woman between 40 and 50 years old who had recovered from COVID-19. Sequences were obtained from PBMCs or T cells enriched from blood (not recorded which). The DNA for the CDR3 is TGCGCCAGCAGCCAAGATCTTACAGTTTTTAACTATGGCTACACCTTC. Encoded protein: CASSQDLTVFNYGYTF.